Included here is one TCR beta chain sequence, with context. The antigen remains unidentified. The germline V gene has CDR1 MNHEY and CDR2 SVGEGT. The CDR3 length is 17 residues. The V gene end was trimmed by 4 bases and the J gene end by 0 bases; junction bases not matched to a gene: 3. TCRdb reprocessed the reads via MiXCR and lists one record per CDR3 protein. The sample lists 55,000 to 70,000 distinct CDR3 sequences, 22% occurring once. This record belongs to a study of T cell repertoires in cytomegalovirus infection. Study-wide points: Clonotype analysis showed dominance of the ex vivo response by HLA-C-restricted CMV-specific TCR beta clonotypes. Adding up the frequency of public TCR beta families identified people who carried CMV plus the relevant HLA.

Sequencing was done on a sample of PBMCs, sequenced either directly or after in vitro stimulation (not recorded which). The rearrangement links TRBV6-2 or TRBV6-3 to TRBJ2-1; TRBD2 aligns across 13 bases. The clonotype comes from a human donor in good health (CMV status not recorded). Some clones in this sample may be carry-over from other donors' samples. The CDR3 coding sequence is TGTGCCAGCAGTTTACTAGCGGGAGGGAGCTCCTACAATGAGCAGTTCTTC. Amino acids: CASSLLAGGSSYNEQFF.